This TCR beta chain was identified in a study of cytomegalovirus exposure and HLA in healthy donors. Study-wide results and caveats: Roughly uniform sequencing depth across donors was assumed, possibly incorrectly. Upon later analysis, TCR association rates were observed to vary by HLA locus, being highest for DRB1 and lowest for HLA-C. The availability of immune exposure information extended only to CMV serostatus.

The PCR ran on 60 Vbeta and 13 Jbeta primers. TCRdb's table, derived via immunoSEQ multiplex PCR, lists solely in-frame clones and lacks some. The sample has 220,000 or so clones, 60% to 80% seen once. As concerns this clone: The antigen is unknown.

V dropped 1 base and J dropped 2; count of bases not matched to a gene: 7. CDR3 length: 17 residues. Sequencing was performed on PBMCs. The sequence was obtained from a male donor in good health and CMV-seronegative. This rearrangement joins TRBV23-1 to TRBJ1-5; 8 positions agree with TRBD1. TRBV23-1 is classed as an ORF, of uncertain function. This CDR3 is CASSQFGGQEGNQPQHF. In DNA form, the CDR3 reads TGCGCCAGCAGTCAATTCGGGGGACAGGAGGGCAATCAGCCCCAGCATTTT.